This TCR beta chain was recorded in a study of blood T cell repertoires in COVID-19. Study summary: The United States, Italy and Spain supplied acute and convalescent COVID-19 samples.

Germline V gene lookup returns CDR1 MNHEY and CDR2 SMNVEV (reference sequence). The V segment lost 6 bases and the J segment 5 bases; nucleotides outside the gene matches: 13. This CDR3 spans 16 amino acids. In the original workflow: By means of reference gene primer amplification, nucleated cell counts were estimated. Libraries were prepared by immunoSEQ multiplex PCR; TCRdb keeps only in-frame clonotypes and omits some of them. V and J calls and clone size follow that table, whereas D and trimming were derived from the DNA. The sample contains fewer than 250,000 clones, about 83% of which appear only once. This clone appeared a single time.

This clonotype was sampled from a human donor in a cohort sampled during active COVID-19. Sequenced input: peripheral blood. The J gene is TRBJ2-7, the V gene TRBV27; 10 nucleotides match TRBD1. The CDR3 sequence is CASSKGLGTGVDEQYF. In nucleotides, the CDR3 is TGTGCCAGCAGCAAGGGGTTGGGGACAGGGGTGGACGAGCAGTACTTC.